These T cell receptor beta chains were read from a single sample in a study of cytomegalovirus exposure and HLA in healthy donors. Measured with immunoSEQ multiplex PCR; TCRdb has only the in-frame clones, and not every one. The sample consists of some 350,000 clones, around 87% of them appearing once. Sequencing was done on a sample of PBMCs. These receptor sequences come from a woman in her thirties in good health and CMV-seropositive. Both conserved end residues are part of each CDR3. D genes are given only for firm matches. Clone size is given for some rows only: seen once, a few or many times, or a class if the clone is expanded.

J | size | D | length | V | CDR3
TRBJ1-2 | NA | NA | 15 | TRBV11-2 | CASSLGGLRKYGYTF
TRBJ1-1 | NA | TRBD1 | 16 | TRBV19 | CASSSPGQGRNTEAFF
TRBJ2-7 | NA | TRBD2 | 15 | TRBV7-2 | CASSNEAGVSYEQYF
TRBJ2-7 | NA | TRBD1 | 13 | TRBV2 | CASTGTGNYEQYF
TRBJ2-7 | NA | NA | 13 | TRBV4-3 | CASSQGGTYEQYF
TRBJ2-3 | NA | TRBD2 | 17 | TRBV9 | CASSAGTSGYSTDTQYF
TRBJ2-7 | few | NA | 14 | TRBV6-5 | CASSTALRTYEQYF
TRBJ1-1 | NA | NA | 14 | TRBV7-3 | CASSPGGVGTEAFF
TRBJ2-2 | NA | TRBD1 | 18 | TRBV5-1 | CASSDRGTNYANTGELFF
TRBJ2-7 | NA | TRBD2 | 14 | TRBV19 | CASSVAGGSYEQYF
TRBJ1-2 | NA | NA | 16 | TRBV27 | CASSLGVGLGNYGYTF
TRBJ2-1 | NA | TRBD1 | 14 | TRBV5-1 | CASSPDDRADEQFF
TRBJ2-1 | NA | NA | 12 | TRBV15 | CATSRWANEQFF
TRBJ1-1 | NA | NA | 13 | TRBV5-6 | CASRSGGNTEAFF
TRBJ1-1 | NA | NA | 14 | TRBV10-1 | CASSQGFVNTEAFF
TRBJ1-6 | NA | NA | 14 | TRBV6-6 | CASTLRGEGSPLHF
TRBJ2-7 | NA | TRBD2 | 13 | TRBV7-2 | CASSLDAGARQYF
TRBJ2-3 | NA | NA | 15 | TRBV2 | CASSRPGTRTDTQYF
TRBJ2-7 | NA | TRBD1 | 16 | TRBV5-6 | CASSLVGGTGLYEQYF
TRBJ1-1 | NA | NA | 13 | TRBV6-1 | CASSLTGYTEAFF
TRBJ2-3 | NA | NA | 14 | TRBV5-1 | CASSWGDRPDTQYF
TRBJ1-1 | NA | TRBD1 | 16 | TRBV30 | CAWSERQGVGATEAFF
TRBJ1-4 | NA | NA | 15 | TRBV6-1 | CASSEPTGFNEKLFF
TRBJ2-7 | NA | TRBD1 | 15 | TRBV28 | CASSLLGQGADEQYF
TRBJ1-5 | NA | NA | 15 | TRBV5-1 | CASSPEPYSNQPQHF
TRBJ1-2 | NA | NA | 12 | TRBV28 | CASSARGGGYTF
TRBJ2-1 | NA | TRBD2 | 13 | TRBV7-6 | CASGSGILYEQFF
TRBJ2-2 | NA | NA | 15 | TRBV4-2 | CASSHTATNTGELFF
TRBJ2-3 | once | NA | 13 | TRBV6-6 | CASSYSMEDTQYF
TRBJ1-2 | NA | NA | 12 | TRBV30 | CAWTDGLYGYTF
TRBJ2-7 | NA | NA | 18 | TRBV7-2 | CASSLGGLGREQFYEQYF
TRBJ2-1 | NA | NA | 14 | TRBV5-1 | CASSRDITYNEQFF
TRBJ1-1 | NA | NA | 14 | TRBV9 | CASSVEGANTEAFF
TRBJ1-2 | NA | NA | 14 | TRBV9 | CASSVEQDEDGYTF
TRBJ1-2 | NA | NA | 14 | TRBV6-5 | CASSYSALSYGYTF
TRBJ1-4 | NA | TRBD1 | 15 | TRBV7-2 | CASSPQGATNEKLFF
TRBJ1-2 | once | NA | 15 | TRBV4-3 | CASSQGSWQNYGYTF
TRBJ2-7 | NA | NA | 14 | TRBV5-6 | CASSPGLGGSVWYF
TRBJ2-5 | once | NA | 13 | TRBV27 | CASSRTAQETQYF
TRBJ1-2 | NA | TRBD1 | 14 | TRBV9 | CASSIGTDPYGYTF
TRBJ1-2 | NA | TRBD1 | 15 | TRBV10-3 | CAISESLGQVYGYTF
TRBJ2-7 | once | NA | 12 | TRBV30 | CAWSGRVGEQYF
TRBJ1-1 | NA | TRBD1 | 14 | TRBV5-1 | CASSGTDFYTEAFF
TRBJ2-1 | NA | TRBD2 | 15 | TRBV7-9 | CASNLAGATYNEQFF